This record covers a single T cell receptor (beta chain). This record belongs to a study of T-cell reconstitution after alpha-beta-depleted transplantation in children. The authors prepared the TCRbeta library with unique molecular identifiers. TCRdb fed the PCR reads into MiXCR, producing one record per CDR3 protein. The sample lists 300,000 to 350,000 distinct CDR3 sequences, approximately 20% occurring once. The receptor was derived from a male patient between 10 and 17 years old who had a stem cell transplant for acute lymphoblastic leukemia, so the T cells may come from the graft donor. This specimen consisted of PBMCs, mostly from graft donor cells, obtained 180 days after TCRalphabeta/CD19-depleted stem cell transplant.

DNA of the CDR3: TGTGCCAGCAGCGGCCGACTAGCGGGAAACTTCCGGCGCGAGCAGTACTTC. This sequence encodes CASSGRLAGNFRREQYF. The chain joins TRBV7-9 to TRBJ2-7, with 11 positions matching TRBD2. The CDR3 runs 17 residues. Germline V lookup: CDR1 SEHNR, CDR2 FQNEAQ (reference sequence). Trimming removed 5 bases from V and 6 bases from J; junction bases left unmatched: 15.